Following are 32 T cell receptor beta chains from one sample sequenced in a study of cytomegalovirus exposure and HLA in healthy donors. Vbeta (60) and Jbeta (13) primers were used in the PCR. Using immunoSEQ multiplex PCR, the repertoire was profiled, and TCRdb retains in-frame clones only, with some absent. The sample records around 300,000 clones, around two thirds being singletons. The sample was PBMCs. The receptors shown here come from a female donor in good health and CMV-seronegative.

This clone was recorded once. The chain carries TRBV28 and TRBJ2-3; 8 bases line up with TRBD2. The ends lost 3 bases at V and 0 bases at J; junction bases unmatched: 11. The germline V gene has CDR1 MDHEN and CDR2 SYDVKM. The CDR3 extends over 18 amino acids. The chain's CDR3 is CASSFLDTSGPSTDTQYF. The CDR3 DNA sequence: TGTGCCAGCAGTTTCCTCGATACTAGCGGTCCTAGCACAGATACGCAGTATTTT.

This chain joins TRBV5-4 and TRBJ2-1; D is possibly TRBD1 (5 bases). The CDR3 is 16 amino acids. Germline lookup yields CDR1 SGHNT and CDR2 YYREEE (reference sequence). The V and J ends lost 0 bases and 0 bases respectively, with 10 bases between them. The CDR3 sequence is CASSLGQGFSYNEQFF. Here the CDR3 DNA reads TGTGCCAGCAGCTTGGGGCAGGGATTCTCCTACAATGAGCAGTTCTTC. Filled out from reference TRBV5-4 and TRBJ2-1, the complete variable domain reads ETGVTQSPTHLIKTRGQQVTLRCSSQSGHNTVSWYQQALGQGPQFIFQYYREEENGRGNFPPRFSGLQFPNYSSELNVNALELDDSALYLCASSLGQGFSYNEQFFGPGTRLTVL.

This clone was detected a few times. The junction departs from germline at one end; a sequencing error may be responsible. CDR3 nucleotide sequence: TGTTCCAGCAGCCTTGCGGGGAATCCCTACGAGCAGTACTTC. It yields the protein CSSSLAGNPYEQYF. The chain combines TRBV7-9 with TRBJ2-7, with D tentatively TRBD2 (6 bases). CDR3 length: 14 amino acids. Germline-derived CDR1 and CDR2 are SEHNR and FQNEAQ (reference sequence).

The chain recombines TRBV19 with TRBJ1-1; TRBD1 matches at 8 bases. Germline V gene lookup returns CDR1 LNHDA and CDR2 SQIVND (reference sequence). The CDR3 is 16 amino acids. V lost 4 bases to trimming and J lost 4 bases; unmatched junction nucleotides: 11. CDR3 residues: CASSREPGGFATEAFF. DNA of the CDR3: TGTGCCAGTAGTAGGGAGCCAGGGGGCTTTGCCACTGAAGCTTTCTTT. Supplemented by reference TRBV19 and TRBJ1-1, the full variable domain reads DGGITQSPKYLFRKEGQNVTLSCEQNLNHDAMYWYRQDPGQGLRLIYYSQIVNDFQKGDIAEGYSVSREKKESFPLTVTSAQKNPTAFYLCASSREPGGFATEAFFGQGTRLTVV.

The CDR3 bases are TGCGCCAGCAGGACAGTGAGTCAAGAGACCCAGTACTTC. It is translated as CASRTVSQETQYF. The chain joins TRBV5-1 to TRBJ2-5, with D perhaps TRBD1 (5 bases). Per germline, CDR1 SGHRS and CDR2 YFSETQ. The CDR3 consists of 13 residues. V was trimmed by 5 bases and J by 2 bases, leaving 10 bases between them.

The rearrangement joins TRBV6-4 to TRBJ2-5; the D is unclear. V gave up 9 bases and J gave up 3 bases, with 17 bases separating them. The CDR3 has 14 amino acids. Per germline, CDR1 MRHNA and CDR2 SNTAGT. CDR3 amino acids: CASPRWVGKETQYF. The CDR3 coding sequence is TGTGCCAGTCCAAGGTGGGTGGGCAAAGAGACCCAGTACTTC.

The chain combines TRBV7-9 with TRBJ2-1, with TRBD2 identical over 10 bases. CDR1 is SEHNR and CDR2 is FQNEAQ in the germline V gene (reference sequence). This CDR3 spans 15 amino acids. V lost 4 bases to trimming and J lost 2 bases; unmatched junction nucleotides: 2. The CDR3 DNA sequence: TGTGCCAGCAGCTCAGCGGGAGGGACCTACAATGAGCAGTTCTTC. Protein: CASSSAGGTYNEQFF.

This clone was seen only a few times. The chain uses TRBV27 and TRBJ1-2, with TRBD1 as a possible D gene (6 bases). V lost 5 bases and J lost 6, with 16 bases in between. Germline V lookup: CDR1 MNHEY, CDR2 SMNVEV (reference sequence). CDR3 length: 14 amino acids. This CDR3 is CASSPIGGINGYTF. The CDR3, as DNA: TGTGCCAGCAGTCCTATAGGGGGAATCAATGGCTACACCTTC.

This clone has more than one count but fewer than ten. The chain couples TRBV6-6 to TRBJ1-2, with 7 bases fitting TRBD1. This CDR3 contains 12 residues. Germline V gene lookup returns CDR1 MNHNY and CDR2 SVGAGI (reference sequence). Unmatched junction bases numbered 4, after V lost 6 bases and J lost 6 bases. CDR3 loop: CASRGRGDGYTF. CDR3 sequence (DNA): TGTGCCAGCAGGGGCAGGGGGGATGGCTACACCTTC.

The CDR3 DNA sequence: TGTGCCAGCAGTCTCTCTAGCGGAAACGGGTACGAGCAGTACTTC. Its translation is CASSLSSGNGYEQYF. The rearrangement uses TRBV27 and TRBJ2-5, with 7 nucleotides matching TRBD2. The J call may not be correct, given that the DNA end is closer to TRBJ2-7. The CDR3 has 15 amino acids. CDR1 and CDR2 (germline): MNHEY, SMNVEV (reference sequence).

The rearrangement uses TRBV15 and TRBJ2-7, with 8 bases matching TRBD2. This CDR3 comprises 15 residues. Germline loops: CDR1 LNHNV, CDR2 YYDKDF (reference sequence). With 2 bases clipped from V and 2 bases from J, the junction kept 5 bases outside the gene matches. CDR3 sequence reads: CATSRSSGGAYEQYF. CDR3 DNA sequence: TGTGCCACCAGCAGATCCTCGGGAGGGGCCTACGAGCAGTACTTC.

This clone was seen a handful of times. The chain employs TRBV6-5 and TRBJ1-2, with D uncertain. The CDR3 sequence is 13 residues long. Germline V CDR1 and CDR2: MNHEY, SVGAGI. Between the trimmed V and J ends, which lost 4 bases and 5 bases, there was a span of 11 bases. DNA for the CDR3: TGTGCCAGCAGTTTGACACTTTGGTATGGCTACACCTTC. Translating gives CASSLTLWYGYTF.

CDR3: CASSQGLSLQETQYF. The DNA of the CDR3 is TGTGCCAGCAGCCAAGGACTGTCGCTCCAAGAGACCCAGTACTTC. The V gene is TRBV14, the J gene TRBJ2-5, with D hard to call. The CDR3 length is 15 residues. CDR1 is SGHDN, CDR2 FVKESK, per germline. The V end lost 1 base, the J end lost 1 base, and 10 bases lay between the germline ends.

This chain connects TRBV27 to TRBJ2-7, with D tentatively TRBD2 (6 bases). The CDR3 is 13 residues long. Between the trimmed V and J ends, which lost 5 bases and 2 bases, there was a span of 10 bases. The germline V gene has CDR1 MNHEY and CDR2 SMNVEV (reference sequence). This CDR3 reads CASSLAPAYEQYF. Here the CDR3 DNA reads TGTGCCAGCAGTCTAGCGCCCGCCTACGAGCAGTACTTC.

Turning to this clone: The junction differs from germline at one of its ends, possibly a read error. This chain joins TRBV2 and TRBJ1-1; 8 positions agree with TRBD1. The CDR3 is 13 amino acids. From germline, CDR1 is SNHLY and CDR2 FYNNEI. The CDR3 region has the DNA TGTGCCAGCGGTGACAGGGGAGTTACTGAAGCTTTCTTT. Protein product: CASGDRGVTEAFF.

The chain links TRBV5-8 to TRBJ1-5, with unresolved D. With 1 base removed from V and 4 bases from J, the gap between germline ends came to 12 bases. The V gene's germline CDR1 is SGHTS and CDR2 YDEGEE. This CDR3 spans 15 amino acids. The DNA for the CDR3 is TGTGCCAGCAGCTTGCGGGTCCGAGGGAATCAGCCCCAGCATTTT. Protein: CASSLRVRGNQPQHF.

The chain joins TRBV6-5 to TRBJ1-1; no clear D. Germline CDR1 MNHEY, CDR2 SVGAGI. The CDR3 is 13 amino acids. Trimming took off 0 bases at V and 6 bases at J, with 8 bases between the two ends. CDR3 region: CASSYSGSAEAFF. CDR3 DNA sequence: TGTGCCAGCAGTTACTCCGGTTCGGCTGAAGCTTTCTTT.

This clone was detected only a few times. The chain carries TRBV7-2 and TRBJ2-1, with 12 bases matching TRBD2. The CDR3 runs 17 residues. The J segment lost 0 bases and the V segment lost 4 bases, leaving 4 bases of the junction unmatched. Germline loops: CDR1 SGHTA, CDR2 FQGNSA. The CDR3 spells CASSSPTSGSSYNEQFF. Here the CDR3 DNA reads TGTGCCAGCAGCTCCCCGACTAGCGGGAGCTCCTACAATGAGCAGTTCTTC.

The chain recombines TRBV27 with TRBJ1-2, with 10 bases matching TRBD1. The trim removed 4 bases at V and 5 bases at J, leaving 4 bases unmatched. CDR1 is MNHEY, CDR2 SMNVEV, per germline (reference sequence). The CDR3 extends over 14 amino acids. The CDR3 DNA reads TGTGCCAGCAGTTACGGACAGGGGGGATATGGCTACACCTTC. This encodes CASSYGQGGYGYTF.

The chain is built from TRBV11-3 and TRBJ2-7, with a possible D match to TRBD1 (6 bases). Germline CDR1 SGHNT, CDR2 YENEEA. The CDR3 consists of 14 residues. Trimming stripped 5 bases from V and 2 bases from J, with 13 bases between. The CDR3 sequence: CASSNQGNPYEQYF. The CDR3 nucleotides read TGTGCCAGCAGCAATCAGGGGAACCCCTACGAGCAGTACTTC.

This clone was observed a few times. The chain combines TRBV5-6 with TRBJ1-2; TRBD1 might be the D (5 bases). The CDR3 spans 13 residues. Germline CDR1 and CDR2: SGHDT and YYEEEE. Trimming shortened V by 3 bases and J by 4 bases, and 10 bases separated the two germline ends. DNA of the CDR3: TGTGCCAGCAGCTCAGGGATTCCCTATGGCTACACCTTC. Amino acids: CASSSGIPYGYTF.

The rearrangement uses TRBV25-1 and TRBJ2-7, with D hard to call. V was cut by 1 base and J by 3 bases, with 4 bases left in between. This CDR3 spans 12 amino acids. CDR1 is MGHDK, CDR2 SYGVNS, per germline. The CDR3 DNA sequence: TGTGCCAGCAGTGAATCGGGCTACGAGCAGTACTTC. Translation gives CASSESGYEQYF.

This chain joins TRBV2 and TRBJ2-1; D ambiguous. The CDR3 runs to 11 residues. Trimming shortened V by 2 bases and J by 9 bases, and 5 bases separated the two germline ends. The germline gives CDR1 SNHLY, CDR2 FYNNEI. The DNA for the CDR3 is TGTGCCAGCAGTGAACTCTCTGAGCAGTTCTTC. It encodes CASSELSEQFF.

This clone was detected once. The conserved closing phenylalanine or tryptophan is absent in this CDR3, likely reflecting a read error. CDR3 DNA sequence: TGTGCCTTAACCAGGGGGTTAGGGCGGAACACTGAAGCTTTCCTT. This encodes CALTRGLGRNTEAFL. This chain joins TRBV5-4 and TRBJ1-1; 7 positions agree with TRBD1. Germline trimming cut 10 bases from V and 1 base from J; bases unmatched to any gene: 13. CDR3 length: 15 residues. Germline assignment: CDR1 SGHNT and CDR2 YYREEE (reference sequence).

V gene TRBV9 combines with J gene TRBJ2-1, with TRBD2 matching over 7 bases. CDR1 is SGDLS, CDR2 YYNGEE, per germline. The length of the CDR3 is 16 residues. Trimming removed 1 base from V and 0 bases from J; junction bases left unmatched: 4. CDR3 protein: CASSVSGTSSYNEQFF. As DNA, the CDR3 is TGTGCCAGCAGCGTAAGCGGGACCAGCTCCTACAATGAGCAGTTCTTC.

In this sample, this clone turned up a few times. CDR3 nucleotides: TGTGCCACCAGCAGACAATATAATCTAGCGGGGGCCTACGAGCAGTACTTC. Protein product: CATSRQYNLAGAYEQYF. V is TRBV15 and J is TRBJ2-7; 10 positions match TRBD2. This CDR3 contains 17 residues. With V trimmed by 2 bases and J by 2 bases, 9 bases remained unmatched. CDR1 is LNHNV and CDR2 is YYDKDF in the germline V gene (reference sequence).

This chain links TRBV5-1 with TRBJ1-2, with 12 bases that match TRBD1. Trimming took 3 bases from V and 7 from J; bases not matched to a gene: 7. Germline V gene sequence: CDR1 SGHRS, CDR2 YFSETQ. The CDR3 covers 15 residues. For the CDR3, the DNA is TGCGCCAGCAGCTCCCGGGACAGGGGGCGAGGTGGCTACACCTTC. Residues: CASSSRDRGRGGYTF.

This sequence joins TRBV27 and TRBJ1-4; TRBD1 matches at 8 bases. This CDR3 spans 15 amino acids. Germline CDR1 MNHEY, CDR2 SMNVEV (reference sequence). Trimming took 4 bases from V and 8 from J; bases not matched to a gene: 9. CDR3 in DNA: TGTGCCAGCAGTTGGTCGACAGGGGTGGGGGAAAAACTGTTTTTT. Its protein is CASSWSTGVGEKLFF.

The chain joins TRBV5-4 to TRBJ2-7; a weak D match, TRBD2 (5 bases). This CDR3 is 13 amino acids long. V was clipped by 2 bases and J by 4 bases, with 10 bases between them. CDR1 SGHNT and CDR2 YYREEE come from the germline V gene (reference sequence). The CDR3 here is CASSFIGEYEQYF. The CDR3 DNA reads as TGTGCCAGCAGCTTCATTGGGGAGTACGAGCAGTACTTC.

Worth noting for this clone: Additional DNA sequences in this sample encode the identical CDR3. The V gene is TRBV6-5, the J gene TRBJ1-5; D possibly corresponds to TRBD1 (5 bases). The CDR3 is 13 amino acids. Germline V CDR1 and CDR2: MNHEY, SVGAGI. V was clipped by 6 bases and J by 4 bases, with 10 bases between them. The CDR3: CASSRDGNQPQHF. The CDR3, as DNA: TGTGCCAGCAGCAGGGATGGAAATCAGCCCCAGCATTTT.

CDR3 region: CASKQGLMNTEAFF. The DNA for the CDR3 is TGTGCCAGTAAGCAGGGATTAATGAACACTGAAGCTTTCTTT. The chain recombines TRBV19 with TRBJ1-1; D is possibly TRBD1 (5 bases). Trimming removed 7 bases from V and 0 bases from J, with 12 bases in between. CDR1 is LNHDA and CDR2 is SQIVND in the germline V gene (reference sequence). The CDR3 consists of 14 residues.

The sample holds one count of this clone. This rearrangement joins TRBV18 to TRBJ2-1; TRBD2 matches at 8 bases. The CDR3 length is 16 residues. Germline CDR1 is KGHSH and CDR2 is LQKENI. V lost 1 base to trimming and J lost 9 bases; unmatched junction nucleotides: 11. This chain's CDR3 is CASSPLSSGDGGEQFF. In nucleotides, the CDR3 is TGTGCCAGCTCACCACTTAGTAGCGGGGACGGGGGTGAGCAGTTCTTC.